The 3 T cell receptor beta chains reported below all come from one sample, sequenced in a study of siplizumab effects on memory and regulatory T cells. Assay used: immunoSEQ multiplex PCR; TCRdb lists only in-frame clones, some missing. Altogether 60,000 or so clones are present, about 92% being singletons, with the ten largest covering less than 45%. What was sequenced was CD8+ T cells sorted from blood. The receptors were sampled from a human donor in good health.

V usage is TRBV4-1 and J usage is TRBJ2-1; TRBD1 aligns across 10 bases. Per germline, CDR1 MGHRA and CDR2 YSYEKL. CDR3 length equals 16 residues. With V trimmed by 1 base and J by 8 bases, 8 bases remained unmatched. This chain's CDR3 is CASSQGPGQGHDEQFF. In nucleotides, the CDR3 is TGCGCCAGCAGCCAAGGACCGGGACAGGGGCACGATGAGCAGTTCTTC.

The chain joins TRBV2 to TRBJ2-1; TRBD2 agrees at 7 bases. V dropped 10 bases and J dropped 4; count of bases not matched to a gene: 10. Germline CDR1 SNHLY, CDR2 FYNNEI. The CDR3 runs to 14 residues. CDR3 DNA: TGTGCCACTGTCCCTAGCGGAGGATACAATGAGCAGTTCTTC. Residues: CATVPSGGYNEQFF.

The chain links TRBV7-9 to TRBJ2-7, with D perhaps TRBD1 (5 bases). Trimming removed 2 bases at V and 0 bases at J, with 8 bases between. Germline V CDR1 and CDR2: SEHNR, FQNEAQ (reference sequence). The CDR3 contains 14 residues. Here the CDR3 DNA reads TGTGCCAGCAGCTTACTGGACATCTCCTACGAGCAGTACTTC. It is translated as CASSLLDISYEQYF.